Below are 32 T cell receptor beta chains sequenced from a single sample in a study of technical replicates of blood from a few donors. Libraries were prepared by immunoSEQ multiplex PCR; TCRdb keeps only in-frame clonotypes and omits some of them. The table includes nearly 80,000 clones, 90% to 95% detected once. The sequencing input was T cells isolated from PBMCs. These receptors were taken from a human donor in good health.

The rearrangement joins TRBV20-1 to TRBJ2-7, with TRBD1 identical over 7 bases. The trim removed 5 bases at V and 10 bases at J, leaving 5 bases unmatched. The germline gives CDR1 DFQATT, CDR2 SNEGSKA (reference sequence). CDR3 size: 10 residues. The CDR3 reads CSASRQGQYF. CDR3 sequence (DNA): TGCAGTGCTTCTCGACAGGGCCAGTACTTC.

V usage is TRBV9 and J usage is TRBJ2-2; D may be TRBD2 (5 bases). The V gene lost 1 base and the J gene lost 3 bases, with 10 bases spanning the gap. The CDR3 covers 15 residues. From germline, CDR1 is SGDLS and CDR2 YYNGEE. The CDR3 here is CASSVTGMDTGELFF. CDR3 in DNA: TGTGCCAGCAGCGTAACGGGAATGGACACCGGGGAGCTGTTTTTT.

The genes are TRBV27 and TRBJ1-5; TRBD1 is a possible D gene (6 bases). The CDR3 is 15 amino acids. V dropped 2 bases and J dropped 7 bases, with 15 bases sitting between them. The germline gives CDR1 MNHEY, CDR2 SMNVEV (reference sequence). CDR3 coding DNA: TGTGCCAGCAGTTTAACGCCCAGGGGAGGGCAGCCCCAGCATTTT. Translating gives CASSLTPRGGQPQHF.

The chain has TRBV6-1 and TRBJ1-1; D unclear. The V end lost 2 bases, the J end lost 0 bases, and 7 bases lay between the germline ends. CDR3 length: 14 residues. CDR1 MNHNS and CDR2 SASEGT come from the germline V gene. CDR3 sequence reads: CASSEFPLNTEAFF. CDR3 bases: TGTGCCAGCAGTGAATTCCCCTTGAACACTGAAGCTTTCTTT.

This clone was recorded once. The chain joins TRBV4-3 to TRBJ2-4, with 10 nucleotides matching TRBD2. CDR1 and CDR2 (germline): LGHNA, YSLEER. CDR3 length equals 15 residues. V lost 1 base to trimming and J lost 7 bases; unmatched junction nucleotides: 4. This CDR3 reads CASSQVKAGGNIQYF. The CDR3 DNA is TGCGCCAGCAGCCAAGTAAAAGCGGGAGGGAACATTCAGTACTTC.

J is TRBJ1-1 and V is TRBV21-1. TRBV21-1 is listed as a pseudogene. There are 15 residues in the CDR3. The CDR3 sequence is CASSVRLLTNTEAFF. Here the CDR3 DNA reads TGTGCCAGCAGCGTACGACTTTTAACGAACACTGAAGCTTTCTTT.

Here the CDR3 DNA reads TGTGCCAGCAGCACGGGACAGTGGGCAGATACGCAGTATTTT. Translated, it gives CASSTGQWADTQYF. This chain uses TRBV7-9 with TRBJ2-3; 7 bases agree with TRBD1. CDR1 is SEHNR, CDR2 FQNEAQ, per germline (reference sequence). Unmatched junction bases numbered 6, after V lost 5 bases and J lost 4 bases. CDR3 size: 14 residues.

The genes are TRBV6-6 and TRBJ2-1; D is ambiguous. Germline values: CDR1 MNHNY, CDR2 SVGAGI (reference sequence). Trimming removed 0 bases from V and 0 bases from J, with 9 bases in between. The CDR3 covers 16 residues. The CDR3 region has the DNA TGTGCCAGCAGTTACTCGCCGCCGAGCTCCTACAATGAGCAGTTCTTC. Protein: CASSYSPPSSYNEQFF.

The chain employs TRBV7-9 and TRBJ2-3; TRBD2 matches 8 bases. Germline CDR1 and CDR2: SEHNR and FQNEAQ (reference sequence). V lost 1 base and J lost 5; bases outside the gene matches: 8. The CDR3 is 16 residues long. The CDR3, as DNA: TGTGCCAGCAGCTTAGGAGTCTCGGGAGGGGTAGATACGCAGTATTTT. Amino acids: CASSLGVSGGVDTQYF.

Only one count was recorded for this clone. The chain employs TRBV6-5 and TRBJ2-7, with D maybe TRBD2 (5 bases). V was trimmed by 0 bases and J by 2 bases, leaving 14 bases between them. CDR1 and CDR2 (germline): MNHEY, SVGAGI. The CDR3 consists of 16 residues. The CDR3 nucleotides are TGTGCCAGCAGTTACTCGTCAAGCGGACTCACCTACGAGCAGTACTTC. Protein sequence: CASSYSSSGLTYEQYF.

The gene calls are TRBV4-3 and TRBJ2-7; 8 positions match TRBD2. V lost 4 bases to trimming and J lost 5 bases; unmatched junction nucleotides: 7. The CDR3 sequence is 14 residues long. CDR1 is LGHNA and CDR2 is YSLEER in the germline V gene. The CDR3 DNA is TGCGCCAGCAGCCCCCAGCGGGAGATTGACGAGCAGTACTTC. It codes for CASSPQREIDEQYF.

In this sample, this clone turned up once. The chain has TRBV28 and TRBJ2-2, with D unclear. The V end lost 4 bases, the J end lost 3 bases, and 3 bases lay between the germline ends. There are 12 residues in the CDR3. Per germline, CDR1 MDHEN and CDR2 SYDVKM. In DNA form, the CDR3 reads TGTGCCAGCAGTTCGTACACCGGGGAGCTGTTTTTT. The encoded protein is CASSSYTGELFF.

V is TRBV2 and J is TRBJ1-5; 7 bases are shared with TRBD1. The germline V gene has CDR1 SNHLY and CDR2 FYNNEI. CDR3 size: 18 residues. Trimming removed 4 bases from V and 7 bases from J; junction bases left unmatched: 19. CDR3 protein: CASSVNLAGGRKSQPQHF. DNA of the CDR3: TGTGCCAGCAGTGTTAATTTGGCAGGGGGTCGGAAGAGCCAGCCCCAGCATTTT.

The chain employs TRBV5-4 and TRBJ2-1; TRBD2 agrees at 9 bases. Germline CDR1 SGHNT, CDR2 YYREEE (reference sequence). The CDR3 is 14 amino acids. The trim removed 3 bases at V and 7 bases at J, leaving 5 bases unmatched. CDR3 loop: CASSSQGLANEQFF. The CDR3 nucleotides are TGTGCCAGCAGCTCGCAGGGACTAGCAAATGAGCAGTTCTTC.

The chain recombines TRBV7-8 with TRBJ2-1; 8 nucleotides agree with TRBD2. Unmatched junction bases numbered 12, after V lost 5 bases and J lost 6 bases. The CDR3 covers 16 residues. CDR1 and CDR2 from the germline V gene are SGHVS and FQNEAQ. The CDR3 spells CASSVSVGGRSNEQFF. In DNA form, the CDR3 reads TGTGCCAGCAGCGTTTCCGTAGGCGGGAGGAGCAATGAGCAGTTCTTC.

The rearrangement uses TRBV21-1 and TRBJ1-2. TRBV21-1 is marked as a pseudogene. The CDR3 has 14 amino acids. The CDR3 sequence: CASSKDIAGYGYTF. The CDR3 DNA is TGTGCCAGCAGTAAAGATATAGCGGGATATGGCTACACCTTC.

In DNA form, the CDR3 reads TGTGCCAGCCGCAAAACAGTGGGGACCGGGACTAGTACCTACGAGCAGTACTTC. Translated: CASRKTVGTGTSTYEQYF. This rearrangement joins TRBV5-4 to TRBJ2-7; 8 bases fit TRBD2. V lost 7 bases to trimming and J lost 2 bases; unmatched junction nucleotides: 20. The CDR3 runs 18 residues. Germline CDR1 is SGHNT and CDR2 is YYREEE (reference sequence). The whole variable domain, filled in from reference TRBV5-4 and TRBJ2-7, reads ETGVTQSPTHLIKTRGQQVTLRCSSQSGHNTVSWYQQALGQGPQFIFQYYREEENGRGNFPPRFSGLQFPNYSSELNVNALELDDSALYLCASRKTVGTGTSTYEQYFGPGTRLTVT.

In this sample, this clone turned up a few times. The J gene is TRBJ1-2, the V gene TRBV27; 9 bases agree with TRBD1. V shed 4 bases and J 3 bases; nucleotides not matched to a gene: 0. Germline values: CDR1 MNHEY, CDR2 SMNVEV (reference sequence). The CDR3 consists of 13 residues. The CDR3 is CASSWTGDYGYTF. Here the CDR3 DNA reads TGTGCCAGCAGTTGGACAGGGGACTATGGCTACACCTTC.

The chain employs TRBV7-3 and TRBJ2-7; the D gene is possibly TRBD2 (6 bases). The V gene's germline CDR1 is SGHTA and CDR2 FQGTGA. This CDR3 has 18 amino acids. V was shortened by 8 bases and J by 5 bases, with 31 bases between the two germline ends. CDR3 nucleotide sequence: TGTGCCAGCCTCTACCTCCACCGTCCGGGCTTCCCGGGGGACGAGCAGTACTTC. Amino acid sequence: CASLYLHRPGFPGDEQYF.

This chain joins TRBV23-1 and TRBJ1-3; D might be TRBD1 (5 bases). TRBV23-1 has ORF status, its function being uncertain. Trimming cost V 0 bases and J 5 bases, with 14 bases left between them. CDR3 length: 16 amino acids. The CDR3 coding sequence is TGCGCCAGCAGTCAATCTTCCGGGGGAGGCAGAAACACCATATATTTT. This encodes CASSQSSGGGRNTIYF.

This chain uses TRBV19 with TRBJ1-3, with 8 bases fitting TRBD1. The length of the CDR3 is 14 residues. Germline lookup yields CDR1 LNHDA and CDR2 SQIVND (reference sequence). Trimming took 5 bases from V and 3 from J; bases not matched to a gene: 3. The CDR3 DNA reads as TGTGCCAGTAGTGAACAGGGGGTTGGAAACACCATATATTTT. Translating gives CASSEQGVGNTIYF.

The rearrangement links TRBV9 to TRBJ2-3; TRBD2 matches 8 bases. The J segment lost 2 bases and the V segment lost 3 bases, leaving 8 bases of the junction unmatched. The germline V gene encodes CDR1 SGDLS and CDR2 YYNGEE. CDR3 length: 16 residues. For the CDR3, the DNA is TGTGCCAGCAGCGATCCGGGACTAGTTTCCACAGATACGCAGTATTTT. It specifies CASSDPGLVSTDTQYF. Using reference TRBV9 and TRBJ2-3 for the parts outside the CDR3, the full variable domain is DSGVTQTPKHLITATGQRVTLRCSPRSGDLSVYWYQQSLDQGLQFLIQYYNGEERAKGNILERFSAQQFPDLHSELNLSSLELGDSALYFCASSDPGLVSTDTQYFGPGTRLTVL.

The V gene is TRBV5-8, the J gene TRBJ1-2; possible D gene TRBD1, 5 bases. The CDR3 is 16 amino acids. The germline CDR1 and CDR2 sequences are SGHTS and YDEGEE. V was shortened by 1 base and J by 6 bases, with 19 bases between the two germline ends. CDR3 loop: CASSLLWQGGKNGYTF. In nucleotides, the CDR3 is TGTGCCAGCAGCTTGCTATGGCAGGGAGGGAAGAATGGCTACACCTTC.

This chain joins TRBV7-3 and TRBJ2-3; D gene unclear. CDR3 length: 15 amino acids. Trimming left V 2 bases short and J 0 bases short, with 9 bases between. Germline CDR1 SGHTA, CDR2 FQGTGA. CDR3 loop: CASSLQASSTDTQYF. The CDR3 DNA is TGTGCCAGCAGCTTACAGGCATCTAGCACAGATACGCAGTATTTT.

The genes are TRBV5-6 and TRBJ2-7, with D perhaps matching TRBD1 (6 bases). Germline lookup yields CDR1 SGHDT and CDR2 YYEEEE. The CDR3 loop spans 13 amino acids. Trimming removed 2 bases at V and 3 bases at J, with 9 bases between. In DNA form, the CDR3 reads TGTGCCAGCAGCTTTCCAGGGGTCTACGAGCAGTACTTC. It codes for CASSFPGVYEQYF.

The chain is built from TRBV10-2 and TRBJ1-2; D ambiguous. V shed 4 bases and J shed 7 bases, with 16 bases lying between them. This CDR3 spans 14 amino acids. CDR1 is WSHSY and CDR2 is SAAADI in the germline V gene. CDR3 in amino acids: CASSVSDGKSGYTF. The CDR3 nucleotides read TGCGCCAGCAGTGTGTCTGACGGGAAGAGTGGCTACACCTTC.

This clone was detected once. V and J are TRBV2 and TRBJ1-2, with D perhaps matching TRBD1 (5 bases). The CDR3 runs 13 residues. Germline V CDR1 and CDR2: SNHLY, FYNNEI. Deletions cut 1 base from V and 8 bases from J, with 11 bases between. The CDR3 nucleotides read TGTGCCAGCAGTGAAGGTCTCGGGGGGGGCTACACCTTC. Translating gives CASSEGLGGGYTF.

The CDR3 loop reads CASSLRLAGETGELFF. The CDR3, as DNA: TGCGCCAGCAGCCTCCGACTAGCGGGAGAAACCGGGGAGCTGTTTTTT. This chain connects TRBV4-1 to TRBJ2-2; 12 positions agree with TRBD2. Germline CDR1 MGHRA, CDR2 YSYEKL. This CDR3 has 16 amino acids. V lost 4 bases, J lost 5 bases, and 5 bases stayed unmatched.

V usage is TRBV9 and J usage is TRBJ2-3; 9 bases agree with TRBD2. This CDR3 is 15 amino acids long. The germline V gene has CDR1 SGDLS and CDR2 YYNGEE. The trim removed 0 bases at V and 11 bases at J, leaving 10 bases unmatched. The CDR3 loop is CASSVEGTSREEQYF. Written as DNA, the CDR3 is TGTGCCAGCAGCGTAGAAGGGACTAGCCGAGAGGAGCAGTATTTT.

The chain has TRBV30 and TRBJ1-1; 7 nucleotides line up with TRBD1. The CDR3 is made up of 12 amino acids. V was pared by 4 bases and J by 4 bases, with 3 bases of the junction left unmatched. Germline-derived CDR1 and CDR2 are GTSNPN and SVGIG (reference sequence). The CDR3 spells CAWNQGGTEAFF. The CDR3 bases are TGTGCCTGGAACCAGGGGGGCACTGAAGCTTTCTTT.

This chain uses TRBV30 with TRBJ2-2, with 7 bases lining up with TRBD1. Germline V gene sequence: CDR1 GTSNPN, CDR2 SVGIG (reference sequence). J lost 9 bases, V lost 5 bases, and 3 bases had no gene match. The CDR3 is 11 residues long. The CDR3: CAWDRERELFF. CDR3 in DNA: TGTGCCTGGGACAGGGAGAGGGAGCTGTTTTTT.

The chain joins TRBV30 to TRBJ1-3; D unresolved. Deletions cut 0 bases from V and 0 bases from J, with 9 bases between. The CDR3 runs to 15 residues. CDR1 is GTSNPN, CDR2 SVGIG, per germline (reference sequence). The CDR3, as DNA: TGTGCCTGGAGTGTCGTATGGCACTCTGGAAACACCATATATTTT. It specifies CAWSVVWHSGNTIYF.